Shown below are 28 T cell receptor beta chains from a single sample sequenced in a study of T-cell reconstitution after alpha-beta-depleted transplantation in children. Molecular barcoding with unique molecular identifiers was used for the TCRbeta library. TCRdb recomputed calls from the PCR reads with MiXCR, one row per CDR3 protein. The table shows about 260,000 distinct CDR3 sequences, with roughly 8.2% occurring only once. Here the sequenced sample was PBMCs, mostly from graft donor cells, taken 180 days after TCRalphabeta/CD19-depleted stem cell transplant. These receptors all stem from a male patient between 5 and 17 years old who had a stem cell transplant for acute lymphoblastic leukemia, so the T cells may come from the graft donor.

This clonotype occurred many times. The chain links TRBV24-1 to TRBJ2-3; 7 positions match TRBD1. Germline CDR1 and CDR2: KGHDR and SFDVKD. V was pared by 10 bases and J by 2 bases, with 8 bases of the junction left unmatched. The CDR3 runs to 14 residues. The CDR3 sequence: CATLRDRNTDTQYF. CDR3 DNA sequence: TGTGCCACGCTCCGGGACAGAAACACAGATACGCAGTATTTT.

This clonotype has a count of ten or more. CDR3 amino acids: CASRNPGAQEAFF. CDR3 nucleotides: TGTGCCAGCAGAAACCCGGGGGCTCAGGAAGCTTTCTTT. This chain joins TRBV11-2 and TRBJ1-1, with a possible D match to TRBD1 (6 bases). V was shortened by 6 bases and J by 8 bases, with 16 bases between the two germline ends. This CDR3 is 13 amino acids long. CDR1 and CDR2 (germline): SGHAT, FQNNGV.

This clonotype has a handful of counts. CDR3 nucleotides: TGTGCCAGCGAGGGGGGACAGGGGTCCTATGGCTACACCTTC. It specifies CASEGGQGSYGYTF. This sequence joins TRBV18 and TRBJ1-2; 10 bases agree with TRBD1. Germline CDR1 reads KGHSH; CDR2 reads LQKENI. V was clipped by 8 bases and J by 4 bases; unmatched bases: 7. This CDR3 has 14 amino acids.

The sample holds many counts of this clonotype. V gene TRBV29-1 combines with J gene TRBJ2-1; tentatively, D is TRBD2 (5 bases). The V gene's germline CDR1 is SQVTM and CDR2 ANQGSEA. Trimming took off 4 bases at V and 4 bases at J, with 14 bases between the two ends. The CDR3 contains 14 residues. The CDR3 protein is CSVVVLDTYNEQFF. The CDR3 nucleotides read TGCAGCGTTGTAGTACTAGATACTTACAATGAGCAGTTCTTC.

The chain employs TRBV12-5 and TRBJ2-7; 9 bases agree with TRBD1. V trimming: 2 bases; J trimming: 3 bases; junction bases outside the gene matches: 5. In germline, CDR1 is LGHNT, CDR2 FRNRAP. The CDR3 consists of 15 residues. CDR3 nucleotides: TGTGCTAGTGGTTTGATGGGGACAGGGCGCTACGAGCAGTACTTC. Translating it yields CASGLMGTGRYEQYF.

The sample holds many counts of this clonotype. The chain combines TRBV6-4 with TRBJ1-1; 8 positions agree with TRBD1. After removal of 6 bases from V and 10 bases from J, the junction contained 13 bases not matched to a gene. Germline V gene sequence: CDR1 MRHNA, CDR2 SNTAGT. CDR3 size: 14 residues. CDR3 in amino acids: CASSPGDRSKGAFF. CDR3 DNA sequence: TGTGCCAGCAGCCCCGGGGACAGGTCAAAGGGAGCTTTCTTT.

At least ten counts were recorded for this clonotype. This chain uses TRBV29-1 with TRBJ2-5, with 9 bases fitting TRBD1. The CDR3 is 14 residues long. V lost 6 bases to trimming and J lost 5 bases; unmatched junction nucleotides: 10. Germline V lookup: CDR1 SQVTM, CDR2 ANQGSEA. The CDR3 loop is CSVVRDRAPETQYF. The DNA for the CDR3 is TGCAGCGTCGTCCGGGACAGGGCGCCGGAGACCCAGTACTTC.

The V call is TRBV9, the J call TRBJ2-5; D may match TRBD1 or TRBD2 (6 bases each). Germline values: CDR1 SGDLS, CDR2 YYNGEE. Trimming left V 1 base short and J 4 bases short, with 17 bases between. There are 16 residues in the CDR3. The CDR3 DNA follows: TGTGCCAGCAGCGTAACCCTTCAAGGAGGGGGAGAGACCCAGTACTTC. Residues: CASSVTLQGGGETQYF.

This clonotype was seen a single time. The chain combines TRBV19 with TRBJ2-3; D is perhaps TRBD2 (6 bases). Looked up from germline, CDR1 is LNHDA and CDR2 is SQIVND (reference sequence). The V and J ends lost 10 bases and 1 base respectively, with 18 bases between them. This CDR3 contains 15 residues. The CDR3 spells CATKSEGLRTDTQYF. The CDR3 DNA is TGTGCCACCAAATCGGAGGGTCTGCGCACAGATACGCAGTATTTT.

This clonotype occurred many times. The J gene is TRBJ2-3, the V gene TRBV6-1; 11 bases are a match to TRBD2. Germline V lookup: CDR1 MNHNS, CDR2 SASEGT. The CDR3 has 15 amino acids. Trimming at V came to 6 bases and at J to 4 bases, leaving 6 bases not matched to a gene. The CDR3 DNA reads TGTGCCAGCAGAACTAGCGGGAGAGGGGCAGATACGCAGTATTTT. This sequence encodes CASRTSGRGADTQYF.

This clonotype was detected many times. The V call is TRBV20-1, the J call TRBJ2-7; D is unclear. The CDR3 runs 14 residues. V was shortened by 5 bases and J by 2 bases, with 16 bases between the two germline ends. Looked up from germline, CDR1 is DFQATT and CDR2 is SNEGSKA (reference sequence). Written as DNA, the CDR3 is TGCAGTGCTCCCCTCGGGCTAGGTCCCTACGAGCAGTACTTC. Residues: CSAPLGLGPYEQYF.

Ten or more counts support this clonotype. The chain carries TRBV7-2 and TRBJ2-5; possibly TRBD1 for D (5 bases). The CDR3 runs 14 residues. CDR1 and CDR2 (germline): SGHTA, FQGNSA. Between the trimmed V and J ends, which lost 3 bases and 2 bases, there was a span of 10 bases. Here the CDR3 DNA reads TGTGCCAGCAGCTTCGACAGAGGACAAGAGACCCAGTACTTC. It translates to CASSFDRGQETQYF.

This clonotype was counted at least ten times. V is TRBV24-1 and J is TRBJ2-6; D may be TRBD1 (6 bases). This CDR3 comprises 19 residues. The ends were cut back, 3 bases at V and 0 bases at J, with 17 bases in the middle. Per germline, CDR1 KGHDR and CDR2 SFDVKD. This CDR3 reads CATSDPSDSLSSGANVLTF. CDR3 in DNA: TGTGCCACCAGTGATCCCTCGGACAGCTTAAGCTCTGGGGCCAACGTCCTGACTTTC.

The sample holds many counts of this clonotype. In nucleotides, the CDR3 is TGTGCCAGCAGCTCGTGGACTAGCGGGGATTCGAACACCGGGGAGCTGTTTTTT. The encoded protein is CASSSWTSGDSNTGELFF. The chain recombines TRBV5-6 with TRBJ2-2, with TRBD2 matching 12 bases. Germline CDR1 and CDR2: SGHDT and YYEEEE. This CDR3 spans 18 amino acids. Trimming at V came to 3 bases and at J to 0 bases, leaving 6 bases not matched to a gene.

This clonotype was seen many times. This chain uses TRBV21-1 with TRBJ2-3; the D call TRBD1 from the table was never checked on the DNA. TRBV21-1 is annotated as a pseudogene. CDR3 length: 14 amino acids. CDR3 protein: CASRKGGDTDTQYF. The CDR3 nucleotides are TGTGCCAGCAGAAAGGGGGGGGACACAGATACGCAGTATTTT.

This clonotype was recorded many times. The chain employs TRBV7-2 and TRBJ2-7, with 13 nucleotides matching TRBD2. Germline CDR1 SGHTA, CDR2 FQGNSA. V shed 4 bases and J 6 bases; nucleotides not matched to a gene: 3. This CDR3 comprises 14 residues. CDR3 sequence reads: CASSSGTSGVEQYF. CDR3 DNA: TGTGCCAGCAGCTCCGGGACTAGCGGGGTCGAGCAGTACTTC.

This clonotype showed up many times. The V gene is TRBV11-2, the J gene TRBJ1-1; 9 nucleotides match TRBD1. V lost 3 bases, J lost 3 bases, and 8 bases stayed unmatched. Germline V CDR1 and CDR2: SGHAT, FQNNGV. The CDR3 runs 16 residues. Here the CDR3 reads CASSLRGTGRYTEAFF. The CDR3 coding sequence is TGTGCCAGCAGCTTGAGGGGGACAGGGAGGTACACTGAAGCTTTCTTT. The full variable domain, rest sourced from reference TRBV11-2 and TRBJ1-1, is EAGVAQSPRYKIIEKRQSVAFWCNPISGHATLYWYQQILGQGPKLLIQFQNNGVVDDSQLPKDRFSAERLKGVDSTLKIQPAKLEDSAVYLCASSLRGTGRYTEAFFGQGTRLTVV.

This clonotype was seen many times. The chain recombines TRBV24-1 with TRBJ2-2; D is unclear. CDR3 size: 13 residues. The germline CDR1 and CDR2 sequences are KGHDR and SFDVKD. Trimming shortened V by 3 bases and J by 4 bases, and 5 bases separated the two germline ends. The DNA for the CDR3 is TGTGCCACCAGTGATACCCCCACCGGGGAGCTGTTTTTT. Its protein product is CATSDTPTGELFF.

This clonotype showed up many times. The V gene is TRBV6-2 or TRBV6-3, the J gene TRBJ2-6; 8 bases agree with TRBD1. The CDR3 has 18 residues. Per the germline V gene, CDR1 is MNHEY and CDR2 is SVGEGT. V trimming: 8 bases; J trimming: 2 bases; junction bases outside the gene matches: 14. The CDR3 region has the DNA TGTGCCAGCCTAGGCCTTCGACAGGGGCGTGCTGGGGCCAACGTCCTGACTTTC. This codes for CASLGLRQGRAGANVLTF.

This clonotype showed up many times. The chain has TRBV20-1 and TRBJ2-2; no clear D. Germline CDR1 DFQATT, CDR2 SNEGSKA (reference sequence). V lost 5 bases, J lost 8 bases, and 15 bases lay in between. This CDR3 spans 13 amino acids. The CDR3 DNA sequence: TGCAGTGCTCTCAACCCCCTCGGTGGGGAGCTGTTTTTT. This encodes CSALNPLGGELFF.

This clonotype was found many times. This chain connects TRBV10-1 to TRBJ2-2; D is undetermined. The V end lost 0 bases, the J end lost 0 bases, and 11 bases lay between the germline ends. From germline, CDR1 is WNHNN and CDR2 SYGVQD (reference sequence). The CDR3 extends over 17 amino acids. CDR3 loop: CASSESRVGANTGELFF. The CDR3 region has the DNA TGCGCCAGCAGTGAGTCAAGGGTTGGGGCGAACACCGGGGAGCTGTTTTTT.

The chain uses TRBV27 and TRBJ1-2; TRBD1 is a possible D gene (5 bases). Germline V gene lookup returns CDR1 MNHEY and CDR2 SMNVEV (reference sequence). The CDR3 is 14 amino acids. Trimming cost V 4 bases and J 5 bases, with 14 bases left between them. The CDR3 DNA is TGTGCCAGCAGTTCGGGGACCGCGGCTTATGGCTACACCTTC. It translates to CASSSGTAAYGYTF.

This clonotype has ten or more counts. The chain joins TRBV4-1 to TRBJ2-3; 7 positions agree with TRBD2. V shed 0 bases and J 0 bases; nucleotides not matched to a gene: 3. The V gene's germline CDR1 is MGHRA and CDR2 YSYEKL. The CDR3 length is 16 residues. The DNA for the CDR3 is TGCGCCAGCAGCCAAGATCCAGCGGGGAGCACAGATACGCAGTATTTT. Its protein product is CASSQDPAGSTDTQYF.

The chain couples TRBV10-3 to TRBJ2-5, with 11 bases aligning to TRBD2. Germline CDR1 and CDR2: ENHRY and SYGVKD. The CDR3 contains 13 residues. V trimming: 10 bases; J trimming: 3 bases; junction bases outside the gene matches: 4. CDR3 sequence reads: CATTGLAEETQYF. CDR3 nucleotides: TGTGCCACCACGGGACTAGCGGAAGAGACCCAGTACTTC.

This clonotype came up many times. V gene TRBV20-1 combines with J gene TRBJ2-5; D remains ambiguous. CDR3 length equals 12 residues. The germline gives CDR1 DFQATT, CDR2 SNEGSKA (reference sequence). V lost 0 bases and J lost 4, with 6 bases in between. The CDR3 reads CSARDLVETQYF. For the CDR3, the DNA is TGCAGTGCTAGAGATTTGGTAGAGACCCAGTACTTC.

There are many counts of this clonotype. The chain couples TRBV3-1 to TRBJ2-7; D could derive from TRBD1 or TRBD2 (5 bases each). The CDR3 covers 15 residues. The V end was cut by 5 bases, the J end by 5 bases, with 19 bases between. The germline CDR1 and CDR2 sequences are LGHDT and YNNKEL (reference sequence). Written as DNA, the CDR3 is TGTGCCAGCAGCGGGAGAGGATATCGGGGCGACGAGCAGTACTTC. This codes for CASSGRGYRGDEQYF.

This clonotype was observed many times. Germline and junction disagree at one end, which may indicate a read error. This rearrangement joins TRBV5-6 to TRBJ1-2, with D tentatively TRBD1 (5 bases). This CDR3 region has 18 residues. Per the germline V gene, CDR1 is SGHDT and CDR2 is YYEEEE. CDR3 bases: TGTGCCAGCAGCTTGGGGGGACCAGGGTCGGGTCTCAACTTTGGCTACACCTTC. Protein product: CASSLGGPGSGLNFGYTF.

This clonotype was detected many times. This chain joins TRBV3-1 and TRBJ1-2, with D perhaps matching TRBD1 (5 bases). CDR1 is LGHDT, CDR2 YNNKEL, per germline (reference sequence). The germline V and J ends were trimmed by 4 bases and 8 bases, with 17 bases remaining between them. The CDR3 loop spans 14 amino acids. CDR3 sequence reads: CASSPRAGFGGYTF. In DNA form, the CDR3 reads TGTGCCAGCAGCCCCCGCGCAGGGTTTGGAGGCTACACCTTC.